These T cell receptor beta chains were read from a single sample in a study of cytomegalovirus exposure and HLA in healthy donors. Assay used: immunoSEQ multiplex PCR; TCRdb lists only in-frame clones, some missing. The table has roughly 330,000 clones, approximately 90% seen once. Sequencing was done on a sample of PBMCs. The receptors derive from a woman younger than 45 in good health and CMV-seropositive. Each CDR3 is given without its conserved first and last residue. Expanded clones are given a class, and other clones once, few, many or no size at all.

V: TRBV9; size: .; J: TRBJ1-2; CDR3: ASSVGRQANYGYT
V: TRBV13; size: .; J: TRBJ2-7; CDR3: ASSLSWREINEQY
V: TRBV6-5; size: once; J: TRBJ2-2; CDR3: ASSYRTSVNTGELF
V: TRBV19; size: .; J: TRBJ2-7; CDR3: ASSISAGGDYEQY
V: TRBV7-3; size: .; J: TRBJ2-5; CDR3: ASSLSSEQETQY
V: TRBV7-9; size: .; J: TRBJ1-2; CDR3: ASSSRPGLGYT
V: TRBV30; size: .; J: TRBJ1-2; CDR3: AWSPMGGRYGYT
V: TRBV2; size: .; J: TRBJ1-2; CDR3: ASSGPIQGSGYT
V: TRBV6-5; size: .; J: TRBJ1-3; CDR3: ASSYSIGNTIY
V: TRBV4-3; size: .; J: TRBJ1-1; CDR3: ASSQELTGREAF
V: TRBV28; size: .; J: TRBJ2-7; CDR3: ASSSRGGARYEQY
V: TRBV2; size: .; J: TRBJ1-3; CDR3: ASSVGGAGNTIY
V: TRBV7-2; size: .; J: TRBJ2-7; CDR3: ASSPTSTSYEQY
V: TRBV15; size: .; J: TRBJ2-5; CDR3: ATSREERETQY
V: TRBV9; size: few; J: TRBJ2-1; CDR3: ASSETSGANEQF
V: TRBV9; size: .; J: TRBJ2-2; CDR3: ASSMTSGTGELF
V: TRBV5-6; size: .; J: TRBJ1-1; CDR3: ASSLEGGTGPPNTEAF
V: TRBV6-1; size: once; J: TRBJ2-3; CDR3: ASSMDSTDTQY
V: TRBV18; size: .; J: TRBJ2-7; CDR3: ASSPSGHRSYEQY
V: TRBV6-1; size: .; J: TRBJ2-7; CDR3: ASSEAPGQGYEQY
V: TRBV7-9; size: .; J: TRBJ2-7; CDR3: ASSHGLAPPWPY
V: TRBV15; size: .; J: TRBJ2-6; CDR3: ATSREWGSGANVLT
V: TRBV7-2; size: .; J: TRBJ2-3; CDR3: ASSAQAGVTDTQY
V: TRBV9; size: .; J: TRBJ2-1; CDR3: ASSVILGGGQF
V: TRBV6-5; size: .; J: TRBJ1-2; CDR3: ASLPSGASGYT
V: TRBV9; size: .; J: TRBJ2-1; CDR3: ASSVVPTSGNYNEQF
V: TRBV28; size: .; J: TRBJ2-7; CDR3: ASSYQDFYEQY
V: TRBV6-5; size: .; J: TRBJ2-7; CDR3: ASSSVRTDPYEQY
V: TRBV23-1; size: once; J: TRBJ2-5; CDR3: ASSHEQDQETQY
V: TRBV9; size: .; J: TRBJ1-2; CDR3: ASSVATVSYGYT
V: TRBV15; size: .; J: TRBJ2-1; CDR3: ATSREVGVSYNEQF
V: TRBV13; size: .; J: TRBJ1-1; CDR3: ASSRRQTGAEAF
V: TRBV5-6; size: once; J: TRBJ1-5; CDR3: ASSSALEQGPYSNQPQH
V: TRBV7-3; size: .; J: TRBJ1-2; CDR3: ASSLGGSPNYGYT
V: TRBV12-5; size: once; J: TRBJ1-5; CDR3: ASGLGNQPQH
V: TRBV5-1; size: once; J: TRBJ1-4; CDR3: ASTQDGTGAVKLF
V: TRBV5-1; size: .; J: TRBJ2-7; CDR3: ASSSDYTYEQY
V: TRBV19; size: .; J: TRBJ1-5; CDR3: ASSIGTVQRPQH
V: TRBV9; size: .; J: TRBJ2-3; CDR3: ASSVSTDTQY
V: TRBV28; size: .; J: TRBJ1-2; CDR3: ASSPDTGYYGYT
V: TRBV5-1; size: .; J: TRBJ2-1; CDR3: ASSLGVDSYNEQF
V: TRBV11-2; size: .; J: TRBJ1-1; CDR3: ASSLGERAF